A single sample gave rise to the 16 T cell receptor beta chains below, sequenced in a study of T cell changes during pregnancy in multiple sclerosis (dated by TCRdb to 2018 to 2020). Library prep was done by the immunoSEQ multiplex PCR assay. TCRdb took this table from immuneACCESS and kept in-frame rearrangements with V and J called. Such tables lack part of the clones; where checked against another copy, unresolved V genes explain under half of the gap, and the rest is unexplained. In this sample the table shows approximately 60,000 clones, around 87% of which occur a single time. The ten largest clones add up to approximately 5.3% of the sample. Sequenced input: peripheral blood from another person, used as feeder cells. These receptors all come from a human donor whose cells served as feeder cells for cultures in a pregnancy study.

A few counts support this clone. CDR3 nucleotides: TGTGCCAGCAGTGAAATCCCCTCTCAGCAGGGGGGTAGGGCTTTCTTT. Protein sequence: CASSEIPSQQGGRAFF. The chain has TRBV6-1 and TRBJ1-1, with 7 bases that match TRBD1. Germline V gives CDR1 MNHNS, CDR2 SASEGT. CDR3 length: 16 amino acids. After removal of 2 bases from V and 11 bases from J, the junction contained 17 bases not matched to a gene.

A single count supports this clone. V and J are TRBV10-3 and TRBJ1-1, with TRBD1 matching 7 bases. V lost 7 bases and J lost 3; bases outside the gene matches: 5. Germline values: CDR1 ENHRY, CDR2 SYGVKD. The length of the CDR3 is 13 residues. The CDR3 reads CAITTGLDTEAFF. The CDR3 bases are TGTGCCATCACGACAGGGTTAGACACTGAAGCTTTCTTT.

The chain couples TRBV28 to TRBJ1-5; tentatively, D is TRBD1 (5 bases). CDR1 and CDR2 (germline): MDHEN, SYDVKM. CDR3 length: 18 amino acids. V lost 1 base and J 1 base, leaving 17 bases between the germline ends. The CDR3 here is CASSLSSMGPESNQPQHF. The CDR3 DNA reads as TGTGCCAGCAGTTTATCCTCCATGGGACCGGAGAGCAATCAGCCCCAGCATTTT.

The chain uses TRBV7-9 and TRBJ2-1, with 14 positions matching TRBD2. Germline V gives CDR1 SEHNR, CDR2 FQNEAQ (reference sequence). CDR3 length equals 16 residues. After removal of 5 bases from V and 9 bases from J, the junction contained 9 bases not matched to a gene. The CDR3 spells CASSPKRTSGGSEQFF. CDR3 DNA sequence: TGTGCCAGCAGCCCCAAGCGGACTAGCGGGGGGAGTGAGCAGTTCTTC.

The chain is built from TRBV21-1 and TRBJ2-1; the table's TRBD1 call for D was not verified on the DNA. TRBV21-1 is labeled a pseudogene. This CDR3 is 22 amino acids long. This CDR3 is CASSKWRGVLPGQVHSYNEQFF. DNA of the CDR3: TGTGCCAGCAGCAAGTGGCGCGGAGTCCTACCCGGACAGGTTCACTCCTACAATGAGCAGTTCTTC.

The V call is TRBV19, the J call TRBJ2-1; either TRBD1 or TRBD2 may supply D (5 bases each). There are 15 residues in the CDR3. V was pared by 4 bases and J by 0 bases, with 10 bases between. The germline V gene encodes CDR1 LNHDA and CDR2 SQIVND (reference sequence). Written as DNA, the CDR3 is TGTGCCAGTAGTAGGGACCTGAGCTCCTACAATGAGCAGTTCTTC. Its translation: CASSRDLSSYNEQFF.

Many counts were recorded for this clone. This chain links TRBV11-2 with TRBJ2-7; D possibly corresponds to TRBD1 (6 bases). This CDR3 region has 15 residues. The germline CDR1 and CDR2 sequences are SGHAT and FQNNGV. V was shortened by 5 bases and J by 0 bases, with 14 bases between the two germline ends. The CDR3: CASSKRQEPSYEQYF. DNA for the CDR3: TGTGCCAGCAGCAAGAGACAGGAACCCTCCTACGAGCAGTACTTC. Based on the CDR3 plus reference TRBV11-2 and TRBJ2-7, the full variable domain is EAGVAQSPRYKIIEKRQSVAFWCNPISGHATLYWYQQILGQGPKLLIQFQNNGVVDDSQLPKDRFSAERLKGVDSTLKIQPAKLEDSAVYLCASSKRQEPSYEQYFGPGTRLTVT.

The rearrangement joins TRBV7-8 to TRBJ1-2; 9 bases agree with TRBD1. Per germline, CDR1 SGHVS and CDR2 FQNEAQ. The CDR3 runs to 14 residues. V was pared by 5 bases and J by 1 base, with 2 bases of the junction left unmatched. Here the CDR3 reads CASSTTGGNYGYTF. CDR3 sequence (DNA): TGTGCCAGCAGCACGACAGGGGGTAACTATGGCTACACCTTC. Filled out from reference TRBV7-8 and TRBJ1-2, the complete variable domain reads GAGVSQSPRYKVAKRGQDVALRCDPISGHVSLFWYQQALGQGPEFLTYFQNEAQLDKSGLPSDRFFAERPEGSVSTLKIQRTQQEDSAVYLCASSTTGGNYGYTFGSGTRLTVV.

The chain links TRBV7-6 to TRBJ2-1; D is uncertain. This CDR3 contains 15 residues. V was shortened by 5 bases and J by 4 bases, with 15 bases between the two germline ends. Germline V gives CDR1 SGHVS, CDR2 FNYEAQ. The CDR3 DNA sequence: TGTGCCAGCAGCCGTGCTGGCGGATTATACAATGAGCAGTTCTTC. As protein: CASSRAGGLYNEQFF.

The gene calls are TRBV2 and TRBJ1-1, with D unclear. Per germline, CDR1 SNHLY and CDR2 FYNNEI. V dropped 1 base and J dropped 3 bases, with 3 bases sitting between them. The CDR3 covers 12 residues. CDR3 loop: CASSEGDTEAFF. For the CDR3, the DNA is TGTGCCAGCAGTGAAGGCGACACTGAAGCTTTCTTT. Together with reference TRBV2 and TRBJ1-1, the CDR3 gives the full variable domain: EPEVTQTPSHQVTQMGQEVILRCVPISNHLYFYWYRQILGQKVEFLVSFYNNEISEKSEIFDDQFSVERPDGSNFTLKIRSTKLEDSAMYFCASSEGDTEAFFGQGTRLTVV.

This chain joins TRBV5-6 and TRBJ2-3, with TRBD1 matching 7 bases. J was trimmed by 3 bases and V by 3 bases; bases with no gene match: 10. CDR1 and CDR2 from the germline V gene are SGHDT and YYEEEE. This CDR3 is built from 16 residues. The CDR3 here is CASSYAQGVVTDTQYF. The CDR3 nucleotides are TGTGCCAGCAGCTACGCCCAGGGGGTCGTGACAGATACGCAGTATTTT.

In its sample, this clone was seen once. V is TRBV5-1 and J is TRBJ1-2, with D unresolved. The CDR3 has 13 amino acids. Germline-derived CDR1 and CDR2 are SGHRS and YFSETQ. Trimming shortened V by 3 bases and J by 9 bases, and 15 bases separated the two germline ends. CDR3 region: CASSSGGYSRYTF. As DNA, the CDR3 is TGCGCCAGCAGCTCGGGTGGATACTCGCGCTACACCTTC.

This chain connects TRBV2 to TRBJ1-5; 7 nucleotides agree with TRBD1. J gave up 2 bases and V 6 bases, and 7 bases lay outside the gene matches. Germline V gene lookup returns CDR1 SNHLY and CDR2 FYNNEI. The CDR3 extends over 15 amino acids. Here the CDR3 reads CASRIDRVGNQPQHF. The DNA of the CDR3 is TGTGCCAGCAGGATCGACAGGGTTGGCAATCAGCCCCAGCATTTT.

This clone was found a few times. The genes are TRBV19 and TRBJ2-3, with TRBD2 matching 10 bases. In germline, CDR1 is LNHDA, CDR2 SQIVND (reference sequence). The CDR3 runs to 16 residues. V lost 2 bases to trimming and J lost 1 base; unmatched junction nucleotides: 3. This CDR3 is CASSISTSGGTDTQYF. The CDR3, as DNA: TGTGCCAGTAGTATATCAACTAGCGGGGGCACAGATACGCAGTATTTT.

V is TRBV4-2 and J is TRBJ1-5; the D is unclear. Trimming took off 4 bases at V and 4 bases at J, with 11 bases between the two ends. In germline, CDR1 is LGHNA, CDR2 YNFKEQ. The CDR3 is 14 residues long. The CDR3: CASSPRRQNQPQHF. CDR3 coding DNA: TGTGCCAGCAGCCCGCGACGGCAGAATCAGCCCCAGCATTTT.

The rearrangement uses TRBV5-1 and TRBJ1-2; D is ambiguous. Trimming pared 3 bases from V and 1 base from J, leaving 13 bases between. In germline, CDR1 is SGHRS, CDR2 YFSETQ. This CDR3 region has 15 residues. CDR3 amino acids: CASSSEIGLNYGYTF. The CDR3 coding sequence is TGCGCCAGCAGCTCGGAGATAGGACTTAACTATGGCTACACCTTC.